Below, 32 T cell receptor beta chains from the same sample are listed, as sequenced in a study of shared clonotypes between healthy human individuals. In the naive CD8 group, cells lacked CD45RO and were positively selected for CCR7, so terminally differentiated effector memory CD45RA+ cells were left out. The assay was immunoSEQ multiplex PCR, and TCRdb's table has in-frame clones only and misses some. Seen here are some 2,000,000 clones, around 96% observed once, and the top ten hold more than 0.95%. Sequencing was carried out using naive CD8+ T cells sorted from blood. Receptor source: a man younger than 35 in good health.

The chain has TRBV27 and TRBJ2-7; maybe TRBD1 (6 bases). The germline V and J ends were trimmed by 2 bases and 0 bases, with 8 bases remaining between them. This CDR3 has 14 residues. Germline CDR1 is MNHEY and CDR2 is SMNVEV (reference sequence). The CDR3 DNA reads TGTGCCAGCAGTTTAGACAGGTACTCCTACGAGCAGTACTTC. It encodes CASSLDRYSYEQYF.

J is TRBJ2-7 and V is TRBV7-9; no firm D call. Germline values: CDR1 SEHNR, CDR2 FQNEAQ (reference sequence). V lost 5 bases and J 5 bases, leaving 13 bases between the germline ends. This CDR3 region has 13 residues. The CDR3 DNA is TGTGCCAGCAGCCCCAGTGAGCCGGACGAGCAGTACTTC. Residues: CASSPSEPDEQYF.

V usage is TRBV29-1 and J usage is TRBJ2-6; D remains unclear. This CDR3 has 16 amino acids. V lost 3 bases and J 0 bases, leaving 12 bases between the germline ends. Germline CDR1 and CDR2: SQVTM and ANQGSEA. DNA of the CDR3: TGCAGCGTTGAGTTGGCAGATTCCTCTGGGGCCAACGTCCTGACTTTC. Amino acid sequence: CSVELADSSGANVLTF. Full variable domain (outside the CDR3, taken from reference TRBV29-1 and TRBJ2-6): SAVISQKPSRDICQRGTSLTIQCQVDSQVTMMFWYRQQPGQSLTLIATANQGSEATYESGFVIDKFPISRPNLTFSTLTVSNMSPEDSSIYLCSVELADSSGANVLTFGAGSRLTVL.

V is TRBV7-9 and J is TRBJ2-5; D is uncertain. Germline V gene data show CDR1 as SEHNR and CDR2 as FQNEAQ (reference sequence). The V gene lost 4 bases and the J gene lost 3 bases, with 9 bases spanning the gap. This CDR3 comprises 13 residues. The DNA of the CDR3 is TGTGCCAGCAGCTCCCCGTTGGAAGAGACCCAGTACTTC. This gives the protein CASSSPLEETQYF. Combining the CDR3 with reference TRBV7-9 and TRBJ2-5 gives the whole variable domain DTGVSQNPRHKITKRGQNVTFRCDPISEHNRLYWYRQTLGQGPEFLTYFQNEAQLEKSRLLSDRFSAERPKGSFSTLEIQRTEQGDSAMYLCASSSPLEETQYFGPGTRLLVL.

In regard to this clone: Within the sample, other DNA sequences also encode this same CDR3. This chain uses TRBV7-8 with TRBJ2-7; no reliable D call. V was cut by 4 bases and J by 0 bases, with 4 bases left in between. Germline V lookup: CDR1 SGHVS, CDR2 FQNEAQ. The CDR3 extends over 12 amino acids. CDR3 sequence: CASSSSSYEQYF. The CDR3, as DNA: TGTGCCAGCAGCTCTAGCTCCTACGAGCAGTACTTC.

This chain uses TRBV7-3 with TRBJ2-3; tentative D call: TRBD2 (6 bases). V was trimmed by 1 base and J by 0 bases, leaving 11 bases between them. The CDR3 loop spans 16 amino acids. The germline V gene has CDR1 SGHTA and CDR2 FQGTGA. The CDR3 DNA follows: TGTGCCAGCAGCTTAATTGGGAGCGGGAGCACAGATACGCAGTATTTT. Translation gives CASSLIGSGSTDTQYF. Together with reference TRBV7-3 and TRBJ2-3, the CDR3 gives the full variable domain: GAGVSQTPSNKVTEKGKYVELRCDPISGHTALYWYRQSLGQGPEFLIYFQGTGAADDSGLPNDRFFAVRPEGSVSTLKIQRTERGDSAVYLCASSLIGSGSTDTQYFGPGTRLTVL.

This chain joins TRBV29-1 and TRBJ2-1; D is unclear. The V gene lost 2 bases and the J gene lost 8 bases, with 22 bases spanning the gap. The CDR3 covers 16 residues. From germline, CDR1 is SQVTM and CDR2 ANQGSEA. The CDR3 DNA reads as TGCAGCGTTGAATTCCATGTGACGGCCCCATTGGATGAGCAGTTCTTC. Translated: CSVEFHVTAPLDEQFF.

The V call is TRBV15, the J call TRBJ1-2, with a possible D match to TRBD1 (6 bases). V lost 2 bases and J lost 3, with 10 bases in between. From germline, CDR1 is LNHNV and CDR2 YYDKDF (reference sequence). This CDR3 has 14 residues. CDR3 sequence: CATSRIQGDYGYTF. In DNA, the CDR3 is TGTGCCACCAGCAGAATACAGGGAGACTATGGCTACACCTTC.

CDR3 sequence: CASSPTGGVYSNQPQHF. CDR3 sequence (DNA): TGTGCCAGCAGCCCGACGGGGGGAGTATATAGCAATCAGCCCCAGCATTTT. The chain joins TRBV27 to TRBJ1-5; perhaps TRBD1 as D (5 bases). This CDR3 comprises 17 residues. Germline V lookup: CDR1 MNHEY, CDR2 SMNVEV (reference sequence). With 6 bases removed from V and 0 bases from J, the gap between germline ends came to 18 bases.

The sample holds one count of this clone. J is TRBJ2-3 and V is TRBV5-4; unclear D gene. Germline V gene lookup returns CDR1 SGHNT and CDR2 YYREEE (reference sequence). CDR3 length equals 13 residues. Trimming left V 4 bases short and J 6 bases short, with 12 bases between. The CDR3 is CASSVGWVDTQYF. DNA for the CDR3: TGTGCCAGCAGCGTCGGGTGGGTGGATACGCAGTATTTT.

The J gene is TRBJ1-1, the V gene TRBV14; D is uncertain. Germline V lookup: CDR1 SGHDN, CDR2 FVKESK. Trimming removed 0 bases at V and 1 base at J, with 15 bases between. This CDR3 region has 17 residues. CDR3 DNA sequence: TGTGCCAGCAGCCAAGATTTTCGGCCCTCGGGGAACACTGAAGCTTTCTTT. Its translation: CASSQDFRPSGNTEAFF.

The chain has TRBV6-1 and TRBJ2-5, with 8 positions matching TRBD2. CDR1 MNHNS and CDR2 SASEGT come from the germline V gene. The V segment lost 3 bases and the J segment 4 bases; nucleotides outside the gene matches: 7. The CDR3 covers 15 residues. The CDR3 nucleotides read TGTGCCAGCAGTGAGCCAGCGGGAGTGCGAGAGACCCAGTACTTC. Amino acids: CASSEPAGVRETQYF.

This chain connects TRBV28 to TRBJ1-5; 8 bases are shared with TRBD1. The CDR3 spans 15 residues. Losses at the gene ends were 6 bases for V and 0 bases for J; bases not matched to a gene: 4. Germline V gives CDR1 MDHEN, CDR2 SYDVKM. CDR3 protein: CASRDREHSNQPQHF. The CDR3 DNA sequence: TGTGCCAGCAGGGACAGGGAACATAGCAATCAGCCCCAGCATTTT.

With respect to this clone: Its ends do not fully match the called genes, so a read error is possible. V gene TRBV7-9 combines with J gene TRBJ2-5; 11 bases agree with TRBD2. The CDR3 runs 16 residues. Germline loops: CDR1 SEHNR, CDR2 FQNEAQ (reference sequence). The chain's CDR3 is CASSSRLAGPQETRYF. The CDR3 DNA follows: TGTGCCAGCAGCTCCAGACTAGCGGGACCTCAAGAGACCCGGTACTTC.

For this clone: The identical CDR3 is also encoded by other nucleotide sequences in the sample. This chain links TRBV9 with TRBJ2-3; the D is unclear. The germline V gene has CDR1 SGDLS and CDR2 YYNGEE. The CDR3 totals 15 residues. V lost 0 bases and J lost 0, with 8 bases in between. The CDR3 DNA sequence: TGTGCCAGCAGCGTAGTGGGGTCCAGCACAGATACGCAGTATTTT. Translated: CASSVVGSSTDTQYF.

This sequence joins TRBV9 and TRBJ2-1; the match to TRBD2 covers 11 bases. The CDR3 is 18 residues long. Losses at the gene ends were 3 bases for V and 0 bases for J; bases not matched to a gene: 8. CDR1 is SGDLS, CDR2 YYNGEE, per germline. CDR3 loop: CASSGLAGRTRSYNEQFF. CDR3 bases: TGTGCCAGCAGCGGACTAGCGGGGAGAACCCGCTCCTACAATGAGCAGTTCTTC.

In the case of this clone: Other DNA sequences in the same sample also yield this CDR3. The chain has TRBV4-1 and TRBJ1-1; 10 nucleotides line up with TRBD1. There are 16 residues in the CDR3. V gave up 4 bases and J gave up 2 bases; unmatched junction bases: 7. Germline CDR1 MGHRA, CDR2 YSYEKL. In DNA form, the CDR3 reads TGCGCCAGCAGCCCCCGGGACAGGGGCCTTAACACTGAAGCTTTCTTT. It encodes CASSPRDRGLNTEAFF.

The chain is built from TRBV4-1 and TRBJ1-1; a weak D match, TRBD1 (5 bases). In germline, CDR1 is MGHRA, CDR2 YSYEKL. This CDR3 is built from 18 residues. The V gene lost 5 bases and the J gene lost 4 bases, with 26 bases spanning the gap. This chain's CDR3 is CASSYRTVIGWDGTEAFF. CDR3 DNA sequence: TGCGCCAGCAGCTACAGGACGGTCATTGGGTGGGACGGCACTGAAGCTTTCTTT.

This clone was seen a single time. The chain couples TRBV25-1 to TRBJ2-5, with a tentative D call TRBD2 (5 bases). Germline V gene lookup returns CDR1 MGHDK and CDR2 SYGVNS. The V end lost 1 base, the J end lost 3 bases, and 15 bases lay between the germline ends. This CDR3 contains 16 residues. The CDR3 DNA follows: TGTGCCAGCAGTGAATTTGGAGAGGGTGAAAAAGAGACCCAGTACTTC. It is translated as CASSEFGEGEKETQYF.

The genes are TRBV27 and TRBJ1-2; D unresolved. Trimming left V 0 bases short and J 3 bases short, with 11 bases between. CDR1 MNHEY and CDR2 SMNVEV come from the germline V gene (reference sequence). The CDR3 is made up of 15 amino acids. CDR3 in amino acids: CASSLSPSGDYGYTF. The DNA for the CDR3 is TGTGCCAGCAGTTTATCGCCCTCTGGGGACTATGGCTACACCTTC.

This chain links TRBV5-4 with TRBJ2-7; D may be TRBD2 (5 bases). The CDR3 has 13 residues. Per germline, CDR1 SGHNT and CDR2 YYREEE (reference sequence). Deletions cut 0 bases from V and 7 bases from J, with 11 bases between. The CDR3 protein is CASSLGPPGEQYF. In DNA, the CDR3 is TGTGCCAGCAGCTTGGGACCCCCGGGGGAGCAGTACTTC.

V gene TRBV4-1 combines with J gene TRBJ2-7, with 8 bases fitting TRBD2. With V trimmed by 0 bases and J by 3 bases, 4 bases remained unmatched. CDR1 and CDR2 from the germline V gene are MGHRA and YSYEKL. This CDR3 comprises 15 residues. CDR3 sequence (DNA): TGCGCCAGCAGCCAAGATGGCGGGGGGCTCTACGAGCAGTACTTC. This encodes CASSQDGGGLYEQYF.

The rearrangement joins TRBV5-4 to TRBJ2-7; D is undetermined. The length of the CDR3 is 13 residues. CDR1 and CDR2 from the germline V gene are SGHNT and YYREEE (reference sequence). V was cut by 2 bases and J by 1 base, with 7 bases left in between. CDR3: CASSLESSYEQYF. CDR3 in DNA: TGTGCCAGCAGCTTAGAGTCATCCTACGAGCAGTACTTC.

With respect to this clone: The same CDR3 is also encoded by other DNA sequences in this sample. This chain links TRBV11-2 with TRBJ2-7; 8 positions agree with TRBD2. Germline V gives CDR1 SGHAT, CDR2 FQNNGV. Unmatched junction bases numbered 7, after V lost 5 bases and J lost 4 bases. The CDR3 length is 14 residues. The CDR3 sequence: CASSLGPGGYEQYF. In DNA, the CDR3 is TGTGCCAGCAGCCTCGGCCCGGGGGGGTACGAGCAGTACTTC. Full variable domain (missing parts from reference TRBV11-2 and TRBJ2-7): EAGVAQSPRYKIIEKRQSVAFWCNPISGHATLYWYQQILGQGPKLLIQFQNNGVVDDSQLPKDRFSAERLKGVDSTLKIQPAKLEDSAVYLCASSLGPGGYEQYFGPGTRLTVT.

The chain carries TRBV10-2 and TRBJ1-5; no firm D call. CDR3 length: 12 amino acids. The V and J ends lost 8 bases and 3 bases respectively, with 8 bases between them. Germline loops: CDR1 WSHSY, CDR2 SAAADI. The CDR3 is CASGGPNQPQHF. The DNA for the CDR3 is TGCGCCAGCGGAGGACCCAATCAGCCCCAGCATTTT.

The chain couples TRBV7-9 to TRBJ2-5; TRBD2 agrees at 7 bases. Per germline, CDR1 SEHNR and CDR2 FQNEAQ (reference sequence). This CDR3 spans 14 amino acids. V was clipped by 4 bases and J by 1 base; unmatched bases: 3. The CDR3 region has the DNA TGTGCCAGCAGCTCGACTAGCTCCCAAGAGACCCAGTACTTC. Translated: CASSSTSSQETQYF. Variable domain in full (rest from reference TRBV7-9 and TRBJ2-5): DTGVSQNPRHKITKRGQNVTFRCDPISEHNRLYWYRQTLGQGPEFLTYFQNEAQLEKSRLLSDRFSAERPKGSFSTLEIQRTEQGDSAMYLCASSSTSSQETQYFGPGTRLLVL.

V and J are TRBV10-3 and TRBJ2-1; the match to TRBD1 covers 7 bases. V lost 3 bases and J lost 6; bases outside the gene matches: 11. The CDR3 has 16 amino acids. The germline V gene has CDR1 ENHRY and CDR2 SYGVKD. The CDR3 is CAISDSSRGKFNEQFF. The DNA of the CDR3 is TGTGCCATCAGTGATTCCTCCAGGGGGAAGTTCAATGAGCAGTTCTTC.

The chain couples TRBV15 to TRBJ2-5; 9 nucleotides match TRBD2. The CDR3 is made up of 16 amino acids. J gave up 2 bases and V 0 bases, and 4 bases lay outside the gene matches. Germline CDR1 is LNHNV and CDR2 is YYDKDF (reference sequence). CDR3 region: CATSRDNLAGQETQYF. CDR3 nucleotide sequence: TGTGCCACCAGCAGAGATAACCTAGCGGGACAAGAGACCCAGTACTTC.

This clone is a singleton in its sample. The chain links TRBV4-1 to TRBJ2-7; D not certain. The CDR3 runs to 14 residues. V lost 3 bases, J lost 6 bases, and 15 bases lay in between. The V gene's germline CDR1 is MGHRA and CDR2 YSYEKL. CDR3 nucleotide sequence: TGCGCCAGCAGCCAGAGAGGATTTTCGGGCGAGCAGTACTTC. Translating it yields CASSQRGFSGEQYF.

The rearrangement uses TRBV20-1 and TRBJ2-5; either TRBD1 or TRBD2 may supply D (5 bases each). V lost 3 bases and J lost 9, with 11 bases in between. CDR1 is DFQATT and CDR2 is SNEGSKA in the germline V gene (reference sequence). The CDR3 loop spans 11 amino acids. CDR3 protein: CSASNLGAQYF. The DNA of the CDR3 is TGCAGTGCTAGTAACTTGGGGGCCCAGTACTTC.

The chain combines TRBV5-6 with TRBJ1-5, with D unresolved. V lost 0 bases and J lost 5, with 9 bases in between. CDR3 length: 14 residues. The germline CDR1 and CDR2 sequences are SGHDT and YYEEEE. The DNA of the CDR3 is TGTGCCAGCAGCTTGGGAGGTTGGGATCAGCCCCAGCATTTT. This codes for CASSLGGWDQPQHF.

The V gene is TRBV9, the J gene TRBJ1-2; 7 nucleotides match TRBD1. CDR1 is SGDLS and CDR2 is YYNGEE in the germline V gene. J lost 0 bases, V lost 3 bases, and 11 bases had no gene match. The CDR3 is made up of 17 amino acids. The CDR3 DNA sequence: TGTGCCAGCAGCGGCCCCGGGACAGCCGCAGCTAACTATGGCTACACCTTC. This sequence encodes CASSGPGTAAANYGYTF.